A single sample gave rise to the 20 T cell receptor beta chains below, sequenced in a study of blood T cell repertoires in COVID-19. This table comes from immunoSEQ multiplex PCR, and its TCRdb copy is limited to in-frame clones, with some not included. The profile shows roughly 240,000 clones, approximately 85% of them singletons. Sequenced: PBMCs or T cells enriched from blood (not recorded which). The receptors stem from a woman between 45 and 60 years old who had recovered from COVID-19.

This rearrangement joins TRBV2 to TRBJ2-5; the match to TRBD1 covers 8 bases. CDR3 length: 15 residues. V dropped 6 bases and J dropped 7; count of bases not matched to a gene: 13. Germline CDR1 is SNHLY and CDR2 is FYNNEI. As DNA, the CDR3 is TGTGCCAGCAGCCCATCAGGGGGCCCCGGTGGGACCCAGTACTTC. It codes for CASSPSGGPGGTQYF.

This clone was detected a few times. The rearrangement joins TRBV24-1 to TRBJ2-6; D remains unclear. CDR1 and CDR2 from the germline V gene are KGHDR and SFDVKD. The CDR3 length is 16 residues. The ends were cut back, 5 bases at V and 0 bases at J, with 10 bases in the middle. The CDR3 loop is CATSGSDYSGANVLTF. In DNA form, the CDR3 reads TGTGCCACCAGTGGTTCAGATTACTCTGGGGCCAACGTCCTGACTTTC.

The chain combines TRBV11-3 with TRBJ1-3, with TRBD1 matching 7 bases. The V gene's germline CDR1 is SGHNT and CDR2 YENEEA. The ends lost 5 bases at V and 2 bases at J; junction bases unmatched: 15. The CDR3 runs to 18 residues. The CDR3 region has the DNA TGTGCCAGCAGCCATCATACCGACCTCAGGGGGACTGGAAACACCATATATTTT. It yields the protein CASSHHTDLRGTGNTIYF.

This chain connects TRBV6-2 or TRBV6-3 to TRBJ2-1; 9 bases agree with TRBD2. The trim removed 1 base at V and 4 bases at J, leaving 5 bases unmatched. Germline CDR1 and CDR2: MNHEY and SVGEGT. This CDR3 comprises 16 residues. CDR3 protein: CASSYYGTSRYNEQFF. CDR3 nucleotide sequence: TGTGCCAGCAGTTACTATGGGACTAGCCGTTACAATGAGCAGTTCTTC.

The chain employs TRBV30 and TRBJ1-2; 8 nucleotides match TRBD1. From germline, CDR1 is GTSNPN and CDR2 SVGIG (reference sequence). J gave up 4 bases and V 4 bases, and 5 bases lay outside the gene matches. The CDR3 is 13 residues long. CDR3 coding DNA: TGTGCCTGGAACGTGGACAGGGCCTATGGCTACACCTTC. Translating gives CAWNVDRAYGYTF.

This sequence joins TRBV11-3 and TRBJ2-7; D might be TRBD2 (6 bases). Germline loops: CDR1 SGHNT, CDR2 YENEEA. Between the trimmed V and J ends, which lost 4 bases and 0 bases, there was a span of 13 bases. The CDR3 sequence is 15 residues long. CDR3 DNA sequence: TGTGCCAGCAGCTCGCCGTTGGGAGGCTCCTACGAGCAGTACTTC. Its translation is CASSSPLGGSYEQYF.

V usage is TRBV30 and J usage is TRBJ1-1; 7 bases fit TRBD1. J lost 3 bases, V lost 6 bases, and 4 bases had no gene match. This CDR3 is built from 12 residues. Germline V gene data show CDR1 as GTSNPN and CDR2 as SVGIG (reference sequence). The CDR3: CACQTGHTEAFF. In nucleotides, the CDR3 is TGTGCCTGTCAGACAGGGCACACTGAAGCTTTCTTT.

The chain joins TRBV11-2 to TRBJ1-1; D remains ambiguous. The CDR3 length is 14 residues. Germline loops: CDR1 SGHAT, CDR2 FQNNGV. V dropped 4 bases and J dropped 4 bases, with 13 bases sitting between them. For the CDR3, the DNA is TGTGCCAGCAGCTCCCAGGTAGACGGCACTGAAGCTTTCTTT. It codes for CASSSQVDGTEAFF.

This clone was observed a single time. The rearrangement joins TRBV5-1 to TRBJ2-5; TRBD1 matches at 7 bases. CDR3 length: 16 amino acids. From germline, CDR1 is SGHRS and CDR2 YFSETQ. V trimming: 4 bases; J trimming: 2 bases; junction bases outside the gene matches: 11. CDR3 sequence reads: CASSLTGTVTQETQYF. The CDR3 DNA is TGCGCCAGCAGCCTGACCGGGACAGTCACTCAAGAGACCCAGTACTTC.

The rearrangement links TRBV7-2 to TRBJ1-5; D remains ambiguous. The CDR3 spans 15 residues. Looked up from germline, CDR1 is SGHTA and CDR2 is FQGNSA. Deletions cut 1 base from V and 5 bases from J, with 12 bases between. DNA for the CDR3: TGTGCCAGCAGCTTAGATTCCGGGAACTATCAGCCCCAGCATTTT. Translating gives CASSLDSGNYQPQHF.

The CDR3 region has the DNA TGTGCCAGCAGTTTATGGGACAGCTATGGCTACACCTTC. It translates to CASSLWDSYGYTF. The chain joins TRBV28 to TRBJ1-2; the D gene is possibly TRBD1 (6 bases). Germline V CDR1 and CDR2: MDHEN, SYDVKM. V dropped 0 bases and J dropped 4 bases, with 6 bases sitting between them. There are 13 residues in the CDR3.

The rearrangement joins TRBV3-1 (or the pseudogene TRBV3-2) to TRBJ2-7, with 9 bases matching TRBD1. Looked up from germline, CDR1 is LGHDT and CDR2 is YNNKEL (reference sequence). V was clipped by 2 bases and J by 6 bases; unmatched bases: 14. The length of the CDR3 is 17 residues. The CDR3 sequence is CASSQPSTGTGFSEQYF. The CDR3 DNA is TGTGCCAGCAGCCAACCCTCAACCGGGACAGGGTTCTCCGAGCAGTACTTC.

This chain connects TRBV5-1 to TRBJ2-2; TRBD2 matches 11 bases. V trimming: 0 bases; J trimming: 2 bases; junction bases outside the gene matches: 3. The CDR3 runs to 17 residues. The germline V gene has CDR1 SGHRS and CDR2 YFSETQ. The CDR3 sequence: CASSLGLAGLNTGELFF. In DNA form, the CDR3 reads TGCGCCAGCAGCTTGGGACTAGCGGGATTAAACACCGGGGAGCTGTTTTTT.

The chain combines TRBV5-1 with TRBJ1-4; 9 nucleotides align to TRBD1. V shed 5 bases, J shed 8 bases, and the junction held 19 bases outside the gene matches. This CDR3 comprises 18 residues. The germline gives CDR1 SGHRS, CDR2 YFSETQ. The CDR3 DNA reads as TGCGCCAGCAGTTTCCGAGGTGGGTCGGGACAGGGCGTCGAAAAACTGTTTTTT. This gives the protein CASSFRGGSGQGVEKLFF.

This clone was seen a single time. In nucleotides, the CDR3 is TGTGCCAGCAGCTTAGCATCTCAGGTCACAGATACGCAGTATTTT. Translating it yields CASSLASQVTDTQYF. The chain links TRBV7-9 to TRBJ2-3; D not resolved. The CDR3 sequence is 15 residues long. V lost 0 bases and J lost 2, with 9 bases in between. From germline, CDR1 is SEHNR and CDR2 FQNEAQ (reference sequence).

The gene calls are TRBV4-2 and TRBJ2-5; 8 nucleotides line up with TRBD2. V shed 2 bases and J 0 bases; nucleotides not matched to a gene: 2. Looked up from germline, CDR1 is LGHNA and CDR2 is YNFKEQ. The CDR3 totals 15 residues. The CDR3 region has the DNA TGTGCCAGCAGCCAACAGCGGGGGAACCAAGAGACCCAGTACTTC. It encodes CASSQQRGNQETQYF.

This clone was picked up a small number of times. This chain uses TRBV28 with TRBJ2-5; 7 bases line up with TRBD2. There are 17 residues in the CDR3. Germline lookup yields CDR1 MDHEN and CDR2 SYDVKM. J was trimmed by 0 bases and V by 5 bases; bases with no gene match: 12. CDR3: CASSRHGALADQETQYF. CDR3 nucleotide sequence: TGTGCCAGCAGTCGCCATGGGGCTCTAGCGGACCAAGAGACCCAGTACTTC.

The chain recombines TRBV10-2 with TRBJ1-5; no clear D. The V and J ends lost 3 bases and 3 bases respectively, with 9 bases between them. The germline gives CDR1 WSHSY, CDR2 SAAADI. CDR3 length equals 14 residues. As DNA, the CDR3 is TGCGCCAGCAGTGATAGTCCAATCAATCAGCCCCAGCATTTT. This codes for CASSDSPINQPQHF.

The J gene is TRBJ2-3, the V gene TRBV7-9; 12 nucleotides match TRBD2. The CDR3 contains 17 residues. The germline V gene has CDR1 SEHNR and CDR2 FQNEAQ (reference sequence). V lost 1 base to trimming and J lost 2 bases; unmatched junction nucleotides: 4. Written as DNA, the CDR3 is TGTGCCAGCAGCTTAGAAGGACTAGCGGGATACACAGATACGCAGTATTTT. Its translation is CASSLEGLAGYTDTQYF.

The rearrangement links TRBV10-3 to TRBJ1-1; the match to TRBD1 covers 7 bases. The CDR3 sequence is 15 residues long. The junction had 7 bases not matched to a gene; V was cut back by 5 bases and J by 1 base. Looked up from germline, CDR1 is ENHRY and CDR2 is SYGVKD. The chain's CDR3 is CAISRGQSGNTEAFF. The CDR3 DNA reads TGTGCCATCAGTCGGGGACAGTCGGGGAACACTGAAGCTTTCTTT.